The 26 T cell receptor beta chains listed next were all sequenced from one sample in a study of T cell responses to AZD1222 COVID-19 vaccine. The table came from immunoSEQ multiplex PCR; TCRdb's copy has only in-frame clones and leaves some out. This sample has around 75,000 clones, with around 84% found just once. Sequencing used peripheral blood, obtained on day 0 of AZD1222 vaccination. The source is an adult in good health.

The rearrangement joins TRBV12-3 or TRBV12-4 to TRBJ1-5; TRBD1 might be the D (6 bases). V dropped 4 bases and J dropped 6 bases, with 10 bases sitting between them. The CDR3 extends over 13 amino acids. The CDR3, as DNA: TGTGCCAGCAGTTCGACAGGACCTCAGCCCCAGCATTTT. Translated, it gives CASSSTGPQPQHF.

The chain uses TRBV6-5 and TRBJ1-2, with a weak D call TRBD1 (5 bases). Trimming pared 2 bases from V and 2 bases from J, leaving 12 bases between. Germline lookup yields CDR1 MNHEY and CDR2 SVGAGI. The CDR3 is made up of 15 amino acids. The CDR3 nucleotides are TGTGCCAGCAGTTACGACAGAGAATCAAACTATGGCTACACCTTC. Translating gives CASSYDRESNYGYTF.

This clone was detected only once. The V and J genes are TRBV7-9 and TRBJ1-1; no firm D call. V was cut by 5 bases and J by 0 bases, with 16 bases left in between. The length of the CDR3 is 16 residues. Germline values: CDR1 SEHNR, CDR2 FQNEAQ (reference sequence). The CDR3 here is CASSHPAKTMNTEAFF. The CDR3 coding sequence is TGTGCCAGCAGCCACCCGGCGAAGACAATGAACACTGAAGCTTTCTTT. Drawing the rest from reference TRBV7-9 and TRBJ1-1, the complete variable domain is DTGVSQNPRHKITKRGQNVTFRCDPISEHNRLYWYRQTLGQGPEFLTYFQNEAQLEKSRLLSDRFSAERPKGSFSTLEIQRTEQGDSAMYLCASSHPAKTMNTEAFFGQGTRLTVV.

This chain connects TRBV7-9 to TRBJ1-5; TRBD1 matches at 11 bases. Losses at the gene ends were 1 base for V and 3 bases for J; bases not matched to a gene: 5. Germline loops: CDR1 SEHNR, CDR2 FQNEAQ (reference sequence). There are 17 residues in the CDR3. The CDR3 loop is CASSLEGTGGANQPQHF. DNA for the CDR3: TGTGCCAGCAGCTTAGAGGGGACAGGGGGGGCCAATCAGCCCCAGCATTTT.

This clone was counted between two and nine times. The rearrangement joins TRBV12-3 or TRBV12-4 to TRBJ2-7; D may be TRBD1 (5 bases). This CDR3 contains 12 residues. V was clipped by 6 bases and J by 6 bases, with 12 bases between them. DNA for the CDR3: TGTGCCAGCAGACTCTCGACAGCCGAGCAGTACTTC. The encoded protein is CASRLSTAEQYF.

The table lists this clone with a count of one. This rearrangement joins TRBV15 to TRBJ1-4; the match to TRBD1 covers 8 bases. The CDR3 runs to 15 residues. The germline V gene encodes CDR1 LNHNV and CDR2 YYDKDF (reference sequence). The ends lost 1 base at V and 6 bases at J; junction bases unmatched: 4. CDR3 DNA sequence: TGTGCCACCAGCAGAGGGACAGGGAGTTATGAAAAACTGTTTTTT. It is translated as CATSRGTGSYEKLFF.

The chain recombines TRBV28 with TRBJ2-7, with 9 bases matching TRBD1. Trimming cost V 6 bases and J 7 bases; bases outside gene matches: 10. The germline gives CDR1 MDHEN, CDR2 SYDVKM. The CDR3 sequence is 14 residues long. The CDR3 DNA reads TGTGCCAGCAGCCAAGGGGACAGGGAACGGGAGCAGTACTTC. Translated: CASSQGDREREQYF.

The chain uses TRBV9 and TRBJ2-7; D ambiguous. Looked up from germline, CDR1 is SGDLS and CDR2 is YYNGEE. V was shortened by 0 bases and J by 2 bases, with 12 bases between the two germline ends. The CDR3 runs to 15 residues. The CDR3 region is CASSVGAGTTYEQYF. Here the CDR3 DNA reads TGTGCCAGCAGCGTAGGAGCAGGCACTACCTACGAGCAGTACTTC. Full variable domain (rest looked up from reference TRBV9 and TRBJ2-7): DSGVTQTPKHLITATGQRVTLRCSPRSGDLSVYWYQQSLDQGLQFLIQYYNGEERAKGNILERFSAQQFPDLHSELNLSSLELGDSALYFCASSVGAGTTYEQYFGPGTRLTVT.

This chain connects TRBV4-2 to TRBJ2-4; maybe TRBD2 (5 bases). Per the germline V gene, CDR1 is LGHNA and CDR2 is YNFKEQ. V lost 0 bases and J lost 8, with 17 bases in between. The CDR3 runs to 16 residues. CDR3 sequence (DNA): TGTGCCAGCAGCCAAGATTGGGGAGACCTGGCGGACATTCAGTACTTC. This codes for CASSQDWGDLADIQYF.

With regard to this clone: In the same sample, other DNA sequences code for this CDR3. DNA of the CDR3: TGTGCCAGCAGTTACACGACAGGGGTGACTGAAGCTTTCTTT. It is translated as CASSYTTGVTEAFF. The chain employs TRBV6-2 or TRBV6-3 and TRBJ1-1; 8 bases align to TRBD1. Looked up from germline, CDR1 is MNHEY and CDR2 is SVGEGT. The J segment lost 5 bases and the V segment lost 2 bases, leaving 4 bases of the junction unmatched. The CDR3 sequence is 14 residues long.

The chain couples TRBV5-5 to TRBJ2-7, with 11 positions matching TRBD2. CDR3 length: 15 residues. Germline values: CDR1 SGHKS, CDR2 YYEKEE (reference sequence). V shed 0 bases and J 6 bases; nucleotides not matched to a gene: 5. The CDR3 spells CASSLGASGGTEQYF. The CDR3 DNA reads TGTGCCAGCAGCTTGGGCGCTAGCGGGGGGACCGAGCAGTACTTC.

The V and J genes are TRBV23-1 and TRBJ1-4, with unresolved D. TRBV23-1 falls under the ORF class, with uncertain function. This CDR3 region has 13 residues. V lost 11 bases and J lost 0, with 10 bases in between. CDR3 coding DNA: TGCGCCTTGGATGGGTCAACTAATGAAAAACTGTTTTTT. This codes for CALDGSTNEKLFF.

The V and J genes are TRBV7-9 and TRBJ1-5; TRBD1 is a possible D gene (6 bases). Trimming left V 4 bases short and J 5 bases short, with 6 bases between. The CDR3 loop spans 12 amino acids. Looked up from germline, CDR1 is SEHNR and CDR2 is FQNEAQ (reference sequence). In nucleotides, the CDR3 is TGTGCCAGCAGCTCAGGGGATCAGCCCCAGCATTTT. This gives the protein CASSSGDQPQHF.

The rearrangement joins TRBV7-2 to TRBJ2-7; no clear D. This CDR3 is built from 13 residues. CDR1 and CDR2 (germline): SGHTA, FQGNSA. The V and J ends lost 5 bases and 5 bases respectively, with 13 bases between them. CDR3 amino acids: CASSREIADEQYF. The DNA of the CDR3 is TGTGCCAGCAGCAGAGAGATCGCAGACGAGCAGTACTTC.

This chain connects TRBV19 to TRBJ1-4; 9 bases are a match to TRBD1. Trimming removed 10 bases from V and 8 bases from J; junction bases left unmatched: 8. The germline V gene has CDR1 LNHDA and CDR2 SQIVND (reference sequence). The CDR3 extends over 13 amino acids. In nucleotides, the CDR3 is TGTGCCATTTCGGACAGGGGTGACGAAAAACTGTTTTTT. This gives the protein CAISDRGDEKLFF.

The rearrangement links TRBV20-1 to TRBJ1-2; no reliable D call. This CDR3 is built from 11 residues. Germline V lookup: CDR1 DFQATT, CDR2 SNEGSKA (reference sequence). The DNA of the CDR3 is TGCAGCCCGCTTCGACTGGGTGGCTACACCTTC. It translates to CSPLRLGGYTF.

This chain links TRBV14 with TRBJ1-1; perhaps TRBD1 as D (5 bases). This CDR3 has 17 amino acids. V dropped 0 bases and J dropped 4 bases, with 18 bases sitting between them. Per the germline V gene, CDR1 is SGHDN and CDR2 is FVKESK. The CDR3 nucleotides read TGTGCCAGCAGCCAAGATTTAGGGAGGGGCACGAGCACTGAAGCTTTCTTT. Protein: CASSQDLGRGTSTEAFF.

This sequence joins TRBV6-5 and TRBJ1-1; D not certain. Germline CDR1 and CDR2: MNHEY and SVGAGI. V was trimmed by 5 bases and J by 1 base, leaving 11 bases between them. This CDR3 spans 14 amino acids. CDR3 coding DNA: TGTGCCAGCAGTCCGGTCAGAAGGAACACTGAAGCTTTCTTT. Encoded protein: CASSPVRRNTEAFF.

About this clone: The same CDR3 also results from other DNA sequences found in this sample. The chain carries TRBV9 and TRBJ2-1; D gene ambiguous. Germline values: CDR1 SGDLS, CDR2 YYNGEE. This CDR3 region has 14 residues. Between the trimmed V and J ends, which lost 2 bases and 7 bases, there was a span of 13 bases. The CDR3 loop is CASSVGGYRNEQFF. The CDR3 DNA reads as TGTGCCAGCAGCGTGGGCGGCTACCGTAATGAGCAGTTCTTC.

This chain joins TRBV5-1 and TRBJ1-1; TRBD1 aligns across 9 bases. Trimming took 5 bases from V and 5 from J; bases not matched to a gene: 13. The CDR3 contains 16 residues. The germline gives CDR1 SGHRS, CDR2 YFSETQ. CDR3 sequence: CASSLRQGGPGTEAFF. The CDR3 DNA follows: TGCGCCAGCAGTCTCCGACAGGGGGGACCCGGGACTGAAGCTTTCTTT. Filled out from reference TRBV5-1 and TRBJ1-1, the complete variable domain reads KAGVTQTPRYLIKTRGQQVTLSCSPISGHRSVSWYQQTPGQGLQFLFEYFSETQRNKGNFPGRFSGRQFSNSRSEMNVSTLELGDSALYLCASSLRQGGPGTEAFFGQGTRLTVV.

V usage is TRBV7-9 and J usage is TRBJ2-7; D gene uncertain. Trimming shortened V by 5 bases and J by 5 bases, and 16 bases separated the two germline ends. The CDR3 loop spans 14 amino acids. Germline assignment: CDR1 SEHNR and CDR2 FQNEAQ (reference sequence). The DNA of the CDR3 is TGTGCCAGCAGCCTACTGGTGGGATCCAACGAGCAGTACTTC. Translation gives CASSLLVGSNEQYF.

V gene TRBV24-1 combines with J gene TRBJ1-2; 8 bases fit TRBD1. The V gene's germline CDR1 is KGHDR and CDR2 SFDVKD. The CDR3 loop spans 13 amino acids. J was trimmed by 8 bases and V by 4 bases; bases with no gene match: 5. The CDR3, as DNA: TGTGCCACCAGTGACCGGACAGGGTTCGGCTACACCTTC. Its protein product is CATSDRTGFGYTF.

The CDR3 sequence: CASSTLEAMNTEAFF. The DNA for the CDR3 is TGTGCCAGTAGTACTCTAGAAGCAATGAACACTGAAGCTTTCTTT. The chain links TRBV19 to TRBJ1-1; D not resolved. Trimming removed 4 bases at V and 0 bases at J, with 12 bases between. The CDR3 runs 15 residues. CDR1 LNHDA and CDR2 SQIVND come from the germline V gene (reference sequence).

This clone was detected once. Here the CDR3 DNA reads TGTGCCAGCTCGCTCCTCCTAGCCTTTGGGGGGGGTGGGACTGAAGCTTTCTTT. It yields the protein CASSLLLAFGGGGTEAFF. This chain connects TRBV18 to TRBJ1-1, with a tentative D call TRBD1 (5 bases). Germline lookup yields CDR1 KGHSH and CDR2 LQKENI. There are 18 residues in the CDR3. The V end lost 6 bases, the J end lost 5 bases, and 28 bases lay between the germline ends.

The chain uses TRBV11-3 and TRBJ2-1, with D unclear. The CDR3 has 13 residues. V shed 1 base and J shed 1 base, with 2 bases lying between them. Germline values: CDR1 SGHNT, CDR2 YENEEA. DNA for the CDR3: TGTGCCAGCAGCTTAGGTTCCTACAATGAGCAGTTCTTC. Its protein is CASSLGSYNEQFF.

V gene TRBV5-4 combines with J gene TRBJ2-3; TRBD1 matches at 8 bases. Germline CDR1 SGHNT, CDR2 YYREEE (reference sequence). The V segment lost 4 bases and the J segment 2 bases; nucleotides outside the gene matches: 3. The CDR3 has 14 residues. CDR3 sequence reads: CASSRDRYTDTQYF. As DNA, the CDR3 is TGTGCCAGCAGCAGGGACAGGTACACAGATACGCAGTATTTT.